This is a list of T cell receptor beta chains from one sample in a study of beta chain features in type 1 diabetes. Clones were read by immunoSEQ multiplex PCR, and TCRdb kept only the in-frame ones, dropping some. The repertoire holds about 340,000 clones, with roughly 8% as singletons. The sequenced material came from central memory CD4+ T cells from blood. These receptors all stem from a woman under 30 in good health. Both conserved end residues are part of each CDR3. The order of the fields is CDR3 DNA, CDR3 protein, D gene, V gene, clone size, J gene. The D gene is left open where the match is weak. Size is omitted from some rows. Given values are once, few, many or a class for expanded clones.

TGCGCCAGCAGCCAAGGGAACTATGGCTACACCTTC	CASSQGNYGYTF	NA	TRBV4-3	NA	TRBJ1-2
TGCGCCAGCAGCCTGGGGACTAGCGGGAGTCACAATGAGCAGTTCTTC	CASSLGTSGSHNEQFF	TRBD2	TRBV5-1	NA	TRBJ2-1
TGTGCCAGCAGCCCAAGACTAGCGGGGGAACCCTACAATGAGCAGTTCTTC	CASSPRLAGEPYNEQFF	TRBD2	TRBV11-2	NA	TRBJ2-1
TGTGCCAGCAGTGACCCGGGGGACTATCAGCCCCAGCATTTT	CASSDPGDYQPQHF	NA	TRBV6-4	NA	TRBJ1-5
TGCGCCAGCAGCTTAGGGGGACTAGCGGGAGCATCAGGCGAGACCCAGTACTTC	CASSLGGLAGASGETQYF	TRBD2	TRBV5-1	NA	TRBJ2-5
TGTGCCAGCAGGGACCCAGGGGGCTCCTACGAGCAGTACTTC	CASRDPGGSYEQYF	TRBD1	TRBV28	NA	TRBJ2-7
TGTGCCAGCACCGGAGACAGGGGTTTTGGCTACACCTTC	CASTGDRGFGYTF	TRBD1	TRBV6-1	NA	TRBJ1-2
TGTGCCAGCAGTGGTAACAGGGGGATGAACACTGAAGCTTTCTTT	CASSGNRGMNTEAFF	TRBD1	TRBV2	few	TRBJ1-1
TGTGCCAGCAGCTTGCGGGAGGTCTCCCTCGAGCAGTACTTC	CASSLREVSLEQYF	TRBD2	TRBV7-9	few	TRBJ2-7
TGTGCCAGCAGTGGTGTCCTCAATGAGCAGTTCTTC	CASSGVLNEQFF	NA	TRBV6-5	NA	TRBJ2-1
TGTGCCAGCAGCTTAGTATCAAACAATGAGCAGTTCTTC	CASSLVSNNEQFF	NA	TRBV7-9	NA	TRBJ2-1
TGTGCCAGCAGAATAACGCAAGAGACCCAGTACTTC	CASRITQETQYF	NA	TRBV25-1	NA	TRBJ2-5
TGTGCCAGCAGCCAGGGGAACAAAGCCGGCTACACCTTC	CASSQGNKAGYTF	NA	TRBV5-6	NA	TRBJ1-2
TGTGCCAGCAGCGTTGACGGGAACACCTACGAGCAGTACTTC	CASSVDGNTYEQYF	NA	TRBV9	few	TRBJ2-7
TGTGCCAGCGGACGCGGGCCAAGCTCCTACGAGCAGTACTTC	CASGRGPSSYEQYF	NA	TRBV6-6	NA	TRBJ2-7
TGTGCCAGCAGCGTCGGCAGACCTAGCAATCAGCCCCAGCATTTT	CASSVGRPSNQPQHF	NA	TRBV9	NA	TRBJ1-5
TGTGCCAGCTCACCTACTAGCGGGAGGGGAGCCTACGAGCAGTACTTC	CASSPTSGRGAYEQYF	TRBD2	TRBV18	once	TRBJ2-7